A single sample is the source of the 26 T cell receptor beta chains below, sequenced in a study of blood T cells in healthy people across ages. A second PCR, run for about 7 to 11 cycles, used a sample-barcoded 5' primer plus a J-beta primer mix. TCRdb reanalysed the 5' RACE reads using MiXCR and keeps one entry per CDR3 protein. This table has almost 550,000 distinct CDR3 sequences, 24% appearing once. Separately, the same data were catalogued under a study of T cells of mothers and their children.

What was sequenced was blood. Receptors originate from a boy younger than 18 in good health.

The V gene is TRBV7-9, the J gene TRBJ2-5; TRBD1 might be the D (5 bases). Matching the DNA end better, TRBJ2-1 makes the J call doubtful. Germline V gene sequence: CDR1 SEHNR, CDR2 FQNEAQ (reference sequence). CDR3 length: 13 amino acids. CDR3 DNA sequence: TGTGCCAGCAGCTTTAGTGGGGCTCATGAGCAGTTCTTC. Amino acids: CASSFSGAHEQFF.

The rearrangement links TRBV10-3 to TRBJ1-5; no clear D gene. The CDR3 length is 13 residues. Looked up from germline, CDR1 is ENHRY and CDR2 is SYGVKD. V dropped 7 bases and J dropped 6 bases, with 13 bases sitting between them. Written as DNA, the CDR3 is TGTGCCATCATGGAGGGCGCAGGTCAGCCCCAGCATTTT. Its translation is CAIMEGAGQPQHF.

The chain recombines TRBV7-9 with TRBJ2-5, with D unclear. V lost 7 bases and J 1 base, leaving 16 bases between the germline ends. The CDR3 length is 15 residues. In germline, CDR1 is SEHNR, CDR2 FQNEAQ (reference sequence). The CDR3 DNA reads TGTGCCAGCACCCAATGGCGGCAGACCCAAGAGACCCAGTACTTC. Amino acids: CASTQWRQTQETQYF.

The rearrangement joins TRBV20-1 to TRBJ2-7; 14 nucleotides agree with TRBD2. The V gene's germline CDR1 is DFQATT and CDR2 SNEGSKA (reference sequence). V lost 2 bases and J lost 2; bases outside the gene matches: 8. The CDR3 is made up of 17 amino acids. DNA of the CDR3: TGCAGTGCTAGACCCACCGAGACTAGCGGGAGGGCCTACGAGCAGTACTTC. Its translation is CSARPTETSGRAYEQYF.

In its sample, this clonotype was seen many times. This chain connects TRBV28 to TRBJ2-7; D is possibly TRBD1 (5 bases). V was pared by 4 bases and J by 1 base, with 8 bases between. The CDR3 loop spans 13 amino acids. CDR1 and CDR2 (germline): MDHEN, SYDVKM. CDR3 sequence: CASSSTASYEQYF. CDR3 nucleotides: TGTGCCAGCAGTTCGACAGCTTCCTACGAGCAGTACTTC.

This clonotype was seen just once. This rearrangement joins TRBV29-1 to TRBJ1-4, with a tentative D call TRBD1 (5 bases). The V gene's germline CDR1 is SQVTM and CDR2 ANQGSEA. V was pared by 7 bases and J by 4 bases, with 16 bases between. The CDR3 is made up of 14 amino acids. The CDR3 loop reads CSAEIAGGNEKLFF. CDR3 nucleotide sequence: TGCAGCGCCGAAATCGCCGGGGGTAATGAAAAACTGTTTTTT.

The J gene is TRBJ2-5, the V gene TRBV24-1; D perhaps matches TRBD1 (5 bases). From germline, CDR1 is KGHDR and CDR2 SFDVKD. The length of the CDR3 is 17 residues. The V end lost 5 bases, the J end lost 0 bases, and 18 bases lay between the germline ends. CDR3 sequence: CATSGTVQGGYQETQYF. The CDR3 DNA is TGTGCCACCAGTGGCACCGTTCAGGGTGGCTACCAAGAGACCCAGTACTTC.

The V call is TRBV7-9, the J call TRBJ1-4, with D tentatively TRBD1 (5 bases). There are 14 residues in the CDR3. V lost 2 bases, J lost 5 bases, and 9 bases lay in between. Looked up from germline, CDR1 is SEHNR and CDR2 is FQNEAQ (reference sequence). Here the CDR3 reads CASSLSPGNEKLFF. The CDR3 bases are TGTGCCAGCAGCTTATCGCCAGGGAATGAAAAACTGTTTTTT.

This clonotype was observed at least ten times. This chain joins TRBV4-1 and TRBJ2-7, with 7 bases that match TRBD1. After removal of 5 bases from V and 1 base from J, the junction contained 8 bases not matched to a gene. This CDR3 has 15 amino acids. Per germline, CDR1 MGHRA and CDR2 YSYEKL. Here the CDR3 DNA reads TGCGCCAGCAGCTACACAGGGGTCGGATCCTACGAGCAGTACTTC. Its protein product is CASSYTGVGSYEQYF.

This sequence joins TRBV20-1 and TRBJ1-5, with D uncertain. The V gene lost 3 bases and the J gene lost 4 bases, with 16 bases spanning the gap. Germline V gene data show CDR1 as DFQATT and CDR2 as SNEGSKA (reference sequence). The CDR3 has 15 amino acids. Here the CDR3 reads CSASTLGLGNQPQHF. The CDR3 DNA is TGCAGTGCTAGTACTCTGGGTTTAGGGAATCAGCCCCAGCATTTT.

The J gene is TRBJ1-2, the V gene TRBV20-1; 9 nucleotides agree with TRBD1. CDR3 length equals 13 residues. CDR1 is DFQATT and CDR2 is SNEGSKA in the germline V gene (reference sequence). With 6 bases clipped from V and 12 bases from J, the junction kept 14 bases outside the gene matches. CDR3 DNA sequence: TGCAGTGCAAAAACACCGGGACAGGGATCCCACACCTTC. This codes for CSAKTPGQGSHTF.

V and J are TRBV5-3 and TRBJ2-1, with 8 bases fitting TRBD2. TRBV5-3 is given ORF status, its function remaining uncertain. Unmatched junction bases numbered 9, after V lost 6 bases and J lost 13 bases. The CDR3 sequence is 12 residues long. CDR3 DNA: TGTGCCAGAATCGTGGCGGGAGGCTTTCAGTTCTTC. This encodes CARIVAGGFQFF.

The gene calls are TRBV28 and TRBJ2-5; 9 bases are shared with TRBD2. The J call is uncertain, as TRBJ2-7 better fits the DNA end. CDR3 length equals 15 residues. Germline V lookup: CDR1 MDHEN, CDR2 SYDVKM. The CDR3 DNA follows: TGTGCCAGCAGTTTAGCGGGAGGGTCCCAGCACGAGCAGTACTTC. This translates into CASSLAGGSQHEQYF.

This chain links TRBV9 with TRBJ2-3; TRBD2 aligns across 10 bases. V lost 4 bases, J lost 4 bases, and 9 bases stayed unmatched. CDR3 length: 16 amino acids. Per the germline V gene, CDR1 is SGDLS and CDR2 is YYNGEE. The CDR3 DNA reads TGTGCCAGCAGCCCCCGGTTGAGCGGGGGGGCAGATACGCAGTATTTT. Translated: CASSPRLSGGADTQYF.

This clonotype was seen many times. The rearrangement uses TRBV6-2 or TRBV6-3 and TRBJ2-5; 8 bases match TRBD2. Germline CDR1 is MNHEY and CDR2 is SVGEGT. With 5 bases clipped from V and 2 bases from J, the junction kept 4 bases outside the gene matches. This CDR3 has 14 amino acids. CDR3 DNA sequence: TGTGCCAGCAGTGACCCGGGGGGGCAAGAGACCCAGTACTTC. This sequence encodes CASSDPGGQETQYF.

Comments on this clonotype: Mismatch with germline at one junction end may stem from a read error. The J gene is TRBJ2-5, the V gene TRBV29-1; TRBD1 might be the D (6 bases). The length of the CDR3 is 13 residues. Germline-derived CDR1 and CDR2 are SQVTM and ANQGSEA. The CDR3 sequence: CGVESGAGETQYF. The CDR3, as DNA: TGCGGCGTTGAGTCAGGGGCAGGAGAGACCCAGTACTTC.

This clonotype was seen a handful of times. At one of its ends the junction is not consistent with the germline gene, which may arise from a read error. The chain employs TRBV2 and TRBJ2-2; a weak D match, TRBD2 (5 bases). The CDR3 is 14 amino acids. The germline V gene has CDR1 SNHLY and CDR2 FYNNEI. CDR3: CAGSEYGLTGELFF. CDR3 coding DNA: TGTGCCGGCAGTGAATATGGACTCACCGGGGAGCTGTTTTTT.

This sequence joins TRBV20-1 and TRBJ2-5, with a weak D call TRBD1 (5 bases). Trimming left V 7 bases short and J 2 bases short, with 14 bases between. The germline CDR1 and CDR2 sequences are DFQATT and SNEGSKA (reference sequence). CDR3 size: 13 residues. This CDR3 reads CSVPVGQQETQYF. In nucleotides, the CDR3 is TGCAGTGTCCCGGTCGGACAACAAGAGACCCAGTACTTC.

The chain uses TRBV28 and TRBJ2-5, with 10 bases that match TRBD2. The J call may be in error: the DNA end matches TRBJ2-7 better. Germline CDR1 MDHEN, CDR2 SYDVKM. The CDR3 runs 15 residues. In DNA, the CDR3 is TGTGCCAGCGGAGAGCGGGGGGGCATTGGGTACGAGCAGTACTTC. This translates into CASGERGGIGYEQYF.

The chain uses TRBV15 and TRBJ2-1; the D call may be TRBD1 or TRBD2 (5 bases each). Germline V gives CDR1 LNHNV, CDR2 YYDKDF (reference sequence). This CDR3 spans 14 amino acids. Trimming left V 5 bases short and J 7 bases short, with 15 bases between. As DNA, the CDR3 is TGTGCCACCAGCGGGACGGGGTATTTGAATGAGCAGTTCTTC. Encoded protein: CATSGTGYLNEQFF.

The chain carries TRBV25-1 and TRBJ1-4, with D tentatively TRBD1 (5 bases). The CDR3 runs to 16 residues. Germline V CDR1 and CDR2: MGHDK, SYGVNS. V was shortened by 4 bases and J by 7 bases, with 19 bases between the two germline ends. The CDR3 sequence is CASSGAGTRGSEKLFF. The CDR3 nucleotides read TGTGCCAGCAGTGGGGCGGGAACCCGGGGCAGTGAAAAACTGTTTTTT. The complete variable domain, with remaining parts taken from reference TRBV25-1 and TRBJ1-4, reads EADIYQTPRYLVIGTGKKITLECSQTMGHDKMYWYQQDPGMELHLIHYSYGVNSTEKGDLSSESTVSRIRTEHFPLTLESARPSHTSQYLCASSGAGTRGSEKLFFGSGTQLSVL.

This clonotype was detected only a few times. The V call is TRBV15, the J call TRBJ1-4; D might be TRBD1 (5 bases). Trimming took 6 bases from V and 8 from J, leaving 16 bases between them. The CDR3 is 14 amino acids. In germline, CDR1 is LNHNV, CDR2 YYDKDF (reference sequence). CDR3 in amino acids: CATSDRRAGEKLFF. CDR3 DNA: TGTGCCACCAGTGACAGACGGGCAGGAGAAAAACTGTTTTTT.

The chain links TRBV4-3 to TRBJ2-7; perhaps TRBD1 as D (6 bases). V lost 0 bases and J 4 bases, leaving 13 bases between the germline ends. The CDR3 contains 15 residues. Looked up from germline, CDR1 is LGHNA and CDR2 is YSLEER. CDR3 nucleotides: TGCGCCAGCAGCCAAGATAGGGCAGGGGCGTACGAGCAGTACTTC. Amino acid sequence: CASSQDRAGAYEQYF.

In nucleotides, the CDR3 is TGCGCCAGCAGCCAAGATACAGGCTCGACTAGCTTCCCCTACGAGCAGTACTTC. Protein product: CASSQDTGSTSFPYEQYF. V usage is TRBV4-3 and J usage is TRBJ2-7; TRBD2 matches at 7 bases. CDR3 size: 18 residues. Unmatched junction bases numbered 13, after V lost 0 bases and J lost 2 bases. Germline V gene data show CDR1 as LGHNA and CDR2 as YSLEER.

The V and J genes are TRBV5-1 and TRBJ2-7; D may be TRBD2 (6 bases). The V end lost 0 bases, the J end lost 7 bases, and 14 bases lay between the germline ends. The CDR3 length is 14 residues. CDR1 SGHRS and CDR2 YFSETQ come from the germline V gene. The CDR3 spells CASSLDPDYQEQYF. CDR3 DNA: TGCGCCAGCAGCTTGGATCCGGACTACCAGGAGCAGTACTTC.

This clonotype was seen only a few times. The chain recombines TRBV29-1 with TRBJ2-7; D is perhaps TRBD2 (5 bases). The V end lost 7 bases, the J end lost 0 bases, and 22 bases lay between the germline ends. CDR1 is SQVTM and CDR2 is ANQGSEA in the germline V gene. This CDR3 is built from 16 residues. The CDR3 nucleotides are TGCAGCGACCCACCCGGCGGGCAGAGAAGCTCCTACGAGCAGTACTTC. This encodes CSDPPGGQRSSYEQYF.